In this sample, the clone carrying this T cell receptor (beta chain) turned up once. What it binds is not known. Profiled with immunoSEQ multiplex PCR; TCRdb holds only in-frame clones, not every one. This repertoire shows around 130,000 clones, over 75% found once; its top ten account for under 4.5%. This entry comes from a study of T cell responses to AZD1222 COVID-19 vaccine. Study outcomes and limitations: In the spike-specific TCR repertoire, nearly half reportedly target unmutated variant regions. It should be noted that donors were predominantly white British and more often female, and clonal diversity was possibly underestimated. Regions 160-218 and 743-854 held dominance among vaccine-associated CD4 TCRs, which spanned spike.

The source is an adult who received the MenACWY meningococcal vaccine as a control. Specimen: peripheral blood, collected 28 days after the second dose of the MenACWY control vaccine.

The CDR3: CASSQGPQGNYGYTF. CDR3 DNA: TGTGCCAGCAGCCAAGGGCCGCAGGGTAACTATGGCTACACCTTC. The V and J genes are TRBV4-2 and TRBJ1-2; D possibly corresponds to TRBD1 (5 bases). Germline-derived CDR1 and CDR2 are LGHNA and YNFKEQ. V lost 1 base and J lost 1, with 10 bases in between. This CDR3 region has 15 residues.